Presented here are 21 T cell receptor beta chains from one specimen sequenced in a study of blood T cell repertoires in COVID-19. Assay used: immunoSEQ multiplex PCR; TCRdb lists only in-frame clones, some missing. The data hold around 80,000 clones, with roughly 77% observed a single time. Sequencing was carried out using peripheral blood. These receptors were taken from a man aged 50-60 years with active or convalescent COVID-19.

The chain uses TRBV19 and TRBJ1-2; D gene ambiguous. In germline, CDR1 is LNHDA, CDR2 SQIVND (reference sequence). V was pared by 7 bases and J by 5 bases, with 23 bases between. There are 16 residues in the CDR3. The CDR3 bases are TGTGCCAGTAACCGGGAGGATCCCAGGTCCTTTTATGGCTACACCTTC. Its translation is CASNREDPRSFYGYTF.

The V call is TRBV7-2, the J call TRBJ2-1; D is unresolved. Germline V gene data show CDR1 as SGHTA and CDR2 as FQGNSA. The CDR3 runs 12 residues. Trimming cost V 2 bases and J 8 bases, with 7 bases left between them. The CDR3 protein is CASSLMSYEQFF. The CDR3 DNA reads as TGTGCCAGCAGCTTAATGAGTTATGAGCAGTTCTTC.

This clone was counted only a few times. The CDR3 nucleotides read TGTGCCAGCAGCGGGACAGGGAGAGGTCAGCCCCAGCATTTT. This gives the protein CASSGTGRGQPQHF. The chain is built from TRBV2 and TRBJ1-5; 9 nucleotides match TRBD1. Germline trimming cut 6 bases from V and 6 bases from J; bases unmatched to any gene: 6. Germline V lookup: CDR1 SNHLY, CDR2 FYNNEI. The CDR3 is 14 residues long.

This chain connects TRBV3-1 (or the pseudogene TRBV3-2) to TRBJ1-1; D call uncertain. Germline CDR1 LGHDT, CDR2 YNNKEL (reference sequence). This CDR3 has 15 residues. V gave up 8 bases and J gave up 0 bases, with 16 bases separating them. The CDR3 nucleotides read TGTGCCAGCTCCAGAGAGGCCAAGATGAACACTGAAGCTTTCTTT. Protein: CASSREAKMNTEAFF.

The rearrangement uses TRBV7-2 and TRBJ1-3, with D perhaps matching TRBD1 (6 bases). Germline CDR1 and CDR2: SGHTA and FQGNSA. This CDR3 region has 17 residues. V was trimmed by 4 bases and J by 3 bases, leaving 19 bases between them. CDR3 coding DNA: TGTGCCAGCAGCTCTCGACAGGCGAACGCCTTTGGAAACACCATATATTTT. Its protein is CASSSRQANAFGNTIYF. Using reference TRBV7-2 and TRBJ1-3 for the parts outside the CDR3, the full variable domain is GAGVSQSPSNKVTEKGKDVELRCDPISGHTALYWYRQSLGQGLEFLIYFQGNSAPDKSGLPSDRFSAERTGGSVSTLTIQRTQQEDSAVYLCASSSRQANAFGNTIYFGEGSWLTVV.

This clone was seen only a few times. The chain links TRBV9 to TRBJ1-6; 9 bases agree with TRBD1. Trimming at V came to 8 bases and at J to 5 bases, leaving 5 bases not matched to a gene. There are 14 residues in the CDR3. CDR1 and CDR2 (germline): SGDLS, YYNGEE. The CDR3 region is CASRQGENNSPLHF. The CDR3 region has the DNA TGTGCCAGTCGACAGGGGGAGAATAATTCACCCCTCCACTTT.

The rearrangement links TRBV5-1 to TRBJ2-1; D perhaps matches TRBD2 (6 bases). With 6 bases removed from V and 5 bases from J, the gap between germline ends came to 18 bases. The CDR3 loop spans 15 amino acids. Per the germline V gene, CDR1 is SGHRS and CDR2 is YFSETQ. The CDR3 DNA reads as TGCGCCAGCACTTTCGGGGGACGGTCCGACAATGAGCAGTTCTTC. It codes for CASTFGGRSDNEQFF.

This clone was counted a few times. The rearrangement uses TRBV9 and TRBJ2-7, with a possible D match to TRBD1 (6 bases). CDR1 is SGDLS, CDR2 YYNGEE, per germline. CDR3 length: 13 residues. Trimming took off 0 bases at V and 5 bases at J, with 9 bases between the two ends. CDR3 coding DNA: TGTGCCAGCAGCGTAGGGGGACAAGACGAGCAGTACTTC. This translates into CASSVGGQDEQYF.

This clone was seen a few times. V usage is TRBV7-8 and J usage is TRBJ1-2; possible D gene TRBD1, 6 bases. V shed 3 bases and J shed 6 bases, with 11 bases lying between them. Germline values: CDR1 SGHVS, CDR2 FQNEAQ. The CDR3 length is 13 residues. The CDR3 is CASSFGGVDGYTF. The CDR3 DNA reads TGTGCCAGCAGCTTTGGGGGCGTGGATGGCTACACCTTC.

The rearrangement links TRBV7-3 to TRBJ1-2; 9 nucleotides line up with TRBD1. With V trimmed by 4 bases and J by 2 bases, 14 bases remained unmatched. CDR3 length: 18 residues. Germline V gene data show CDR1 as SGHTA and CDR2 as FQGTGA. The CDR3 DNA reads as TGTGCCAGCAGCTCATTAATCAAACGGACAGGGGAGAACTATGGCTACACCTTC. Translation: CASSSLIKRTGENYGYTF.

The chain carries TRBV2 and TRBJ2-5; no clear D. Germline values: CDR1 SNHLY, CDR2 FYNNEI. The CDR3 totals 11 residues. Trimming stripped 7 bases from V and 0 bases from J, with 3 bases between. This CDR3 is CASTYQETQYF. The CDR3 DNA reads TGTGCCAGCACGTACCAAGAGACCCAGTACTTC.

This rearrangement joins TRBV9 to TRBJ1-1; D perhaps matches TRBD1 (5 bases). The CDR3 is made up of 16 amino acids. Germline V gene sequence: CDR1 SGDLS, CDR2 YYNGEE. V was pared by 5 bases and J by 2 bases, with 19 bases between. The CDR3, as DNA: TGTGCCAGCAGTCTCGGGGGAAGCCCAATAAACACTGAAGCTTTCTTT. It encodes CASSLGGSPINTEAFF.

The V gene is TRBV30, the J gene TRBJ1-2; maybe TRBD1 (5 bases). This CDR3 has 15 amino acids. CDR1 and CDR2 from the germline V gene are GTSNPN and SVGIG (reference sequence). V was trimmed by 1 base and J by 8 bases, leaving 20 bases between them. The CDR3 here is CAWSAPYLDSLGYTF. In DNA form, the CDR3 reads TGTGCCTGGAGTGCACCCTACCTCGACAGTTTAGGCTACACCTTC. Full variable domain (rest looked up from reference TRBV30 and TRBJ1-2): SQTIHQWPATLVQPVGSPLSLECTVEGTSNPNLYWYRQAAGRGLQLLFYSVGIGQISSEVPQNLSASRPQDRQFILSSKKLLLSDSGFYLCAWSAPYLDSLGYTFGSGTRLTVV.

The CDR3 sequence: CASSESIYPGTDTQYF. The CDR3 coding sequence is TGCGCCAGCAGTGAGTCGATCTACCCTGGCACAGATACGCAGTATTTT. The chain links TRBV10-1 to TRBJ2-3; D is unclear. V was cut by 0 bases and J by 1 base, with 11 bases left in between. The CDR3 extends over 16 amino acids. Germline-derived CDR1 and CDR2 are WNHNN and SYGVQD (reference sequence).

This rearrangement joins TRBV12-5 to TRBJ2-6, with 9 bases fitting TRBD1. This CDR3 comprises 16 residues. Germline CDR1 reads LGHNT; CDR2 reads FRNRAP. The V segment lost 6 bases and the J segment 4 bases; nucleotides outside the gene matches: 7. The CDR3 sequence is CASGPGQGTGANVLTF. Written as DNA, the CDR3 is TGTGCTAGTGGCCCAGGACAGGGGACCGGGGCCAACGTCCTGACTTTC.

The V call is TRBV7-2, the J call TRBJ2-7; 8 nucleotides agree with TRBD1. Germline CDR1 reads SGHTA; CDR2 reads FQGNSA. The junction had 15 bases not matched to a gene; V was cut back by 2 bases and J by 6 bases. The CDR3 length is 17 residues. CDR3 nucleotides: TGTGCCAGCAGCTTACGTAAATCCCCGGGACAGGTAGCCGAGCAGTACTTC. Its protein is CASSLRKSPGQVAEQYF.

This chain uses TRBV2 with TRBJ2-7; no firm D call. The CDR3 spans 12 residues. CDR1 and CDR2 (germline): SNHLY, FYNNEI. V was shortened by 6 bases and J by 0 bases, with 6 bases between the two germline ends. CDR3 DNA sequence: TGTGCCAGCAGGGGCAACTCCTACGAGCAGTACTTC. Its translation is CASRGNSYEQYF.

CDR3 sequence reads: CASSSASDRATNTEAFF. The CDR3 DNA is TGTGCCAGCAGCTCAGCCTCTGACAGGGCCACTAACACTGAAGCTTTCTTT. The chain uses TRBV13 and TRBJ1-1; 7 positions match TRBD1. The V gene end was trimmed by 4 bases and the J gene end by 2 bases; junction bases not matched to a gene: 13. The CDR3 extends over 17 amino acids. Looked up from germline, CDR1 is PRHDT and CDR2 is FYEKMQ (reference sequence). Using reference TRBV13 and TRBJ1-1 for the parts outside the CDR3, the full variable domain is AAGVIQSPRHLIKEKRETATLKCYPIPRHDTVYWYQQGPGQDPQFLISFYEKMQSDKGSIPDRFSAQQFSDYHSELNMSSLELGDSALYFCASSSASDRATNTEAFFGQGTRLTVV.

The J gene is TRBJ2-1, the V gene TRBV5-1; 15 bases match TRBD2. Germline lookup yields CDR1 SGHRS and CDR2 YFSETQ. V dropped 3 bases and J dropped 7; count of bases not matched to a gene: 2. The CDR3 totals 15 residues. CDR3 residues: CASSSGTSGGNEQFF. DNA of the CDR3: TGCGCCAGCAGCTCGGGGACTAGCGGGGGGAATGAGCAGTTCTTC.

The CDR3 spells CASSQAETGNGYTF. DNA for the CDR3: TGTGCCAGCAGCCAAGCCGAGACAGGGAATGGCTACACCTTC. This sequence joins TRBV3-1 (or the pseudogene TRBV3-2) and TRBJ1-2, with TRBD1 identical over 7 bases. V lost 1 base to trimming and J lost 6 bases; unmatched junction nucleotides: 5. CDR1 LGHDT and CDR2 YNNKEL come from the germline V gene (reference sequence). The CDR3 runs to 14 residues.

The chain carries TRBV10-3 and TRBJ2-2, with D possibly being TRBD1 (5 bases). The CDR3 length is 14 residues. V was shortened by 6 bases and J by 3 bases, with 11 bases between the two germline ends. Germline CDR1 reads ENHRY; CDR2 reads SYGVKD. The CDR3 DNA reads TGTGCCATCAGAGGACACTCCGACACCGGGGAGCTGTTTTTT. It encodes CAIRGHSDTGELFF.